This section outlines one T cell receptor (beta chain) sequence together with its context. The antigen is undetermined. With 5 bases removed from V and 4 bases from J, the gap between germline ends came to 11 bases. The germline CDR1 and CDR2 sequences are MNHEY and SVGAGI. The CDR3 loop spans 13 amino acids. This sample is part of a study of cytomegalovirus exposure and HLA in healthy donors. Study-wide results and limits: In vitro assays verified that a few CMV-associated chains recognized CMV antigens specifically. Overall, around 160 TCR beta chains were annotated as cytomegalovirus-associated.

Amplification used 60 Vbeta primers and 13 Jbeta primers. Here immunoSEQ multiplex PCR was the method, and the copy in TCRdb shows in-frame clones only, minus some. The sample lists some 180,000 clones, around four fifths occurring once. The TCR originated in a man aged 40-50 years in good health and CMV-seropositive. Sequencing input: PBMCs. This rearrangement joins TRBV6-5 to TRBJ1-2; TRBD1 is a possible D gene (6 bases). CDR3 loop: CASSERQAYGYTF. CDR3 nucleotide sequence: TGTGCCAGCAGTGAGAGACAGGCCTATGGCTACACCTTC.